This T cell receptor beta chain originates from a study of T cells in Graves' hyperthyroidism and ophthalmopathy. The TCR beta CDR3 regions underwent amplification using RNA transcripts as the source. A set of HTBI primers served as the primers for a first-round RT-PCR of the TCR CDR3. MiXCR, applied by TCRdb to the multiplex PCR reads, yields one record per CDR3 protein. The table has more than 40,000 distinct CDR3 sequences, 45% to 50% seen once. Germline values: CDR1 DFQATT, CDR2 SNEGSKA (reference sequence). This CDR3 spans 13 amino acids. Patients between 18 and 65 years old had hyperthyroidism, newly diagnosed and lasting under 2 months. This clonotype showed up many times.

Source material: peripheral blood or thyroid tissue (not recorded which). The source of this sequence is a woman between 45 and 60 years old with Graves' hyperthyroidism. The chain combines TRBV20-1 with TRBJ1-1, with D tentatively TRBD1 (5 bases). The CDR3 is CRAQQAVGTEAFF. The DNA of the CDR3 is TGCAGGGCACAACAGGCGGTAGGCACTGAAGCTTTCTTT.